This T cell receptor (beta chain) appears in the sequencing data of a study of early T cells in non-severe SARS-CoV-2 infection listed by TCRdb under 2021. Concerning the study at large: Because TCR sequencing relied on bulk RNA taken from unsorted whole blood, pairing of alpha and beta chains was not possible. The study at large found these results: VDJdb matching was skewed toward anti-spike CD8 responses, so virus-specific expansions were likely underestimated and private and CD4 specificities were missed.

Set within a cohort of healthcare workers in London, UK, this nested case-control study involved weekly PCR testing of nasopharyngeal swabs along with blood sampling. Healthcare workers were enrolled in the week of the UK lockdown, from 23 to 31 March 2020, and were followed every week for up to about 16 weeks. The protocol used for the library was 5' RACE. TCRdb names NextSeq 500 as the instrument used. Unique molecular identifiers were attached to individual cDNA molecules in the TCR library protocol so that sequencing error and PCR bias could be corrected. Both TCR alpha and beta chains were sequenced, and tight co-correlation was observed between alpha and beta sequence abundances in each sample. The original pipeline was this. Decombinator V4 was used to annotate TCR sequences for V gene, J gene and CDR3. Expanded TCRs were defined as changing significantly between any two time points under a Poisson model with p below 0.0001. Abundances of TCRs were expressed as counts per million after normalisation to the total number of TCRs sequenced in each sample. VDJdb, accessed 1 November 2021, was searched for CMV, EBV and SARS-CoV-2 annotated TCRs, with TCRs annotated for multiple antigens excluded. TCRdb took the public reads, trimmed them with fastp at Q25, ran MiXCR for clone calling and kept in-frame beta chains. Each CDR3 protein gets just one entry, which takes the most common genes and DNA from the rows behind it. V and J calls and clone size were set by TCRdb, not the authors. The sample profile shows about 64,000 distinct CDR3 sequences; 10% to 15% of them were found once. Roughly 1.4% of the sample goes to the ten largest clones.

This clonotype has more than one count but fewer than ten. This receptor's antigen is unknown. No base quality information exists; no much larger clone differs at one position. The origin of this receptor is an adult who was a healthcare worker with PCR-confirmed SARS-CoV-2 infection or an uninfected control (not recorded which). The sample in question was whole blood, obtained at baseline.

The sequenced DNA: TGTGCCAGCAGCTATAGACAAGAGAGCTCCTACGAGCAGTACTTC. Its translation is CASSYRQESSYEQYF. Recombination linked TRBV7-2 to TRBJ2-7; no D gene can be assigned with confidence. V was cut back by 4 bases and J by 0 bases, leaving a gap of 13 bases between them. Including the terminal cysteine and phenylalanine, the CDR3 comprises 15 residues. Here the CDR3 DNA is all that survives: 45 bases in frame from base 1. For CDR1 and CDR2, the germline V gene lists SGHTA and FQGNSA.